This is a list of T cell receptor beta chains from one sample in a study of CD8+ T cells in alopecia areata. Some clones are missing from TCRdb's copy, which holds only in-frame ones; the method was immunoSEQ multiplex PCR. Of over 150,000 clones in the sample, around 59% are singletons; the top ten hold 13% to 15%. The specimen was CD4+ T cells sorted from blood, collected at week 24, from a patient treated with tofacitinib. These TCRs come from a human donor with alopecia areata. Both conserved end residues are part of each CDR3. D genes are given only for firm matches. Clone size is shown for a subset of rows, as once, few, many or a class of expanded clone.

DNA: TGTGCCAGCAGTTACCGGCGGATCTATGGCTACACCTTC
CDR3: CASSYRRIYGYTF
V: TRBV6-5
J: TRBJ1-2
D: NA
size: NA

DNA: TGTGCCAGCATGGAGGGGGCCTACAATGAGCAGTTCTTC
CDR3: CASMEGAYNEQFF
V: TRBV2
J: TRBJ2-1
D: NA
size: NA

DNA: TGCAGCGTTGCGAGGTTCGGTTCCTACGAGCAGTACTTC
CDR3: CSVARFGSYEQYF
V: TRBV29-1
J: TRBJ2-7
D: NA
size: once

DNA: TGTGCCAGCAGCTCGACGGGTCCGCCCCAGCATTTT
CDR3: CASSSTGPPQHF
V: TRBV7-9
J: TRBJ1-5
D: NA
size: NA

DNA: TGTGCCAGCAGCCGGACAGCAGGGCCTCAGCCCCAGCATTTT
CDR3: CASSRTAGPQPQHF
V: TRBV7-9
J: TRBJ1-5
D: NA
size: NA

DNA: TGTGCCAGCAGCACGAGGGGGCGATACGAGCAGTACTTC
CDR3: CASSTRGRYEQYF
V: TRBV11-1
J: TRBJ2-7
D: TRBD1
size: NA

DNA: TGTGCCAGCAGCCCCTCGGAGGATACGCAGTATTTT
CDR3: CASSPSEDTQYF
V: TRBV11-2
J: TRBJ2-3
D: NA
size: few

DNA: TGTGCCAGCTCACCAGTACCTGTGAGCTCCTACGAGCAGTACTTC
CDR3: CASSPVPVSSYEQYF
V: TRBV18
J: TRBJ2-7
D: NA
size: NA

DNA: TGTGCCTGGAGGCGAGGTTTACCCGAGCAGTACTTC
CDR3: CAWRRGLPEQYF
V: TRBV30
J: TRBJ2-7
D: NA
size: few

DNA: TGTGCCTGGGGCCTAAGAAACACCATATATTTT
CDR3: CAWGLRNTIYF
V: TRBV30
J: TRBJ1-3
D: NA
size: NA

DNA: TGCAGCGTTGTGGTGGACAGGGGGCACTATGGCTACACCTTC
CDR3: CSVVVDRGHYGYTF
V: TRBV29-1
J: TRBJ1-2
D: TRBD1
size: few

DNA: TGCAGCGGCGCCGCCGGGAGCGCGAACACCGGGGAGCTGTTTTTT
CDR3: CSGAAGSANTGELFF
V: TRBV29-1
J: TRBJ2-2
D: NA
size: NA

DNA: TGCGCCAGCAGCGTCGGGACCGTGAACACCGGGGAGCTGTTTTTT
CDR3: CASSVGTVNTGELFF
V: TRBV5-1
J: TRBJ2-2
D: NA
size: NA

DNA: TGTGCCAGCAGCCAAGTAGGACCTCGCACAGATACGCAGTATTTT
CDR3: CASSQVGPRTDTQYF
V: TRBV14
J: TRBJ2-3
D: NA
size: NA

DNA: TGCGCCAGCAGCGGTAGCGGATACAATGAGCAGTTCTTC
CDR3: CASSGSGYNEQFF
V: TRBV5-1
J: TRBJ2-1
D: NA
size: NA

DNA: TGTGCCTGGAGTTGGGGGGCCACCAAAAACATTCAGTACTTC
CDR3: CAWSWGATKNIQYF
V: TRBV30
J: TRBJ2-4
D: NA
size: NA

DNA: TGTGCCAGCAGGACCGAGGGTACCTCCCATGGCTACACCTTC
CDR3: CASRTEGTSHGYTF
V: TRBV27
J: TRBJ1-2
D: NA
size: NA

DNA: TGTGCCAGCAGTGGACAGAACTATGGCTACACCTTC
CDR3: CASSGQNYGYTF
V: TRBV2
J: TRBJ1-2
D: NA
size: few

DNA: TGTGCCAGCAGCCGCGAGTCCAGGGTGAACACTGAAGCTTTCTTT
CDR3: CASSRESRVNTEAFF
V: TRBV4-2
J: TRBJ1-1
D: NA
size: few

DNA: TGTGCCAGCGACCCCGACCACCAAGAGACCCAGTACTTC
CDR3: CASDPDHQETQYF
V: TRBV2
J: TRBJ2-5
D: NA
size: NA

DNA: TGCAGCGTTGTGCCCCGACAGGCTGGTACTGAAGCTTTCTTT
CDR3: CSVVPRQAGTEAFF
V: TRBV29-1
J: TRBJ1-1
D: NA
size: once

DNA: TGTGCCAGCAGACAGGGGGCGTTGGAGACCCAGTACTTC
CDR3: CASRQGALETQYF
V: TRBV7-9
J: TRBJ2-5
D: TRBD1
size: few

DNA: TGTGCCAGCAGTTTACGGGCAGGGAATGGCTACACCTTC
CDR3: CASSLRAGNGYTF
V: TRBV28
J: TRBJ1-2
D: NA
size: NA

DNA: TGTGCCTGGAACAGGAATTCACCCCTCCACTTT
CDR3: CAWNRNSPLHF
V: TRBV30
J: TRBJ1-6
D: NA
size: once

DNA: TGTGCCAGTAGTATCAGCCGATACAGGGACGAGACCCAGTACTTC
CDR3: CASSISRYRDETQYF
V: TRBV19
J: TRBJ2-5
D: NA
size: few

DNA: TGTGCCAGCTCGGAGGGGACCCAGTACTTC
CDR3: CASSEGTQYF
V: TRBV6-6
J: TRBJ2-5
D: NA
size: NA

DNA: TGTGCCTGGAGTTCAACAGGGGGTGGTGGCAATCAGCCCCAGCATTTT
CDR3: CAWSSTGGGGNQPQHF
V: TRBV30
J: TRBJ1-5
D: TRBD1
size: NA

DNA: TGTGCCAGTTCACAGGGGACCTACACAGATACGCAGTATTTT
CDR3: CASSQGTYTDTQYF
V: TRBV11-2
J: TRBJ2-3
D: TRBD1
size: NA

DNA: TGTGCCAGCAGCCCCTTGAGGGGGAACTCCTACAATGAGCAGTTCTTC
CDR3: CASSPLRGNSYNEQFF
V: TRBV27
J: TRBJ2-1
D: NA
size: once

DNA: TGCAGCGGCCGATCGGACACTACCTACGAGCAGTACTTC
CDR3: CSGRSDTTYEQYF
V: TRBV29-1
J: TRBJ2-7
D: NA
size: NA

DNA: TGCAGCGCGGGGTATAGCAATCAGCCCCAGCATTTT
CDR3: CSAGYSNQPQHF
V: TRBV29-1
J: TRBJ1-5
D: NA
size: NA

DNA: TGTGCCAGCAGTTTCGGCCTTTACAATGAGCAGTTCTTC
CDR3: CASSFGLYNEQFF
V: TRBV27
J: TRBJ2-1
D: NA
size: NA

DNA: TGTGCCAGCAGCCCAGGCTTGAACACTGAAGCTTTCTTT
CDR3: CASSPGLNTEAFF
V: TRBV6-6
J: TRBJ1-1
D: NA
size: NA